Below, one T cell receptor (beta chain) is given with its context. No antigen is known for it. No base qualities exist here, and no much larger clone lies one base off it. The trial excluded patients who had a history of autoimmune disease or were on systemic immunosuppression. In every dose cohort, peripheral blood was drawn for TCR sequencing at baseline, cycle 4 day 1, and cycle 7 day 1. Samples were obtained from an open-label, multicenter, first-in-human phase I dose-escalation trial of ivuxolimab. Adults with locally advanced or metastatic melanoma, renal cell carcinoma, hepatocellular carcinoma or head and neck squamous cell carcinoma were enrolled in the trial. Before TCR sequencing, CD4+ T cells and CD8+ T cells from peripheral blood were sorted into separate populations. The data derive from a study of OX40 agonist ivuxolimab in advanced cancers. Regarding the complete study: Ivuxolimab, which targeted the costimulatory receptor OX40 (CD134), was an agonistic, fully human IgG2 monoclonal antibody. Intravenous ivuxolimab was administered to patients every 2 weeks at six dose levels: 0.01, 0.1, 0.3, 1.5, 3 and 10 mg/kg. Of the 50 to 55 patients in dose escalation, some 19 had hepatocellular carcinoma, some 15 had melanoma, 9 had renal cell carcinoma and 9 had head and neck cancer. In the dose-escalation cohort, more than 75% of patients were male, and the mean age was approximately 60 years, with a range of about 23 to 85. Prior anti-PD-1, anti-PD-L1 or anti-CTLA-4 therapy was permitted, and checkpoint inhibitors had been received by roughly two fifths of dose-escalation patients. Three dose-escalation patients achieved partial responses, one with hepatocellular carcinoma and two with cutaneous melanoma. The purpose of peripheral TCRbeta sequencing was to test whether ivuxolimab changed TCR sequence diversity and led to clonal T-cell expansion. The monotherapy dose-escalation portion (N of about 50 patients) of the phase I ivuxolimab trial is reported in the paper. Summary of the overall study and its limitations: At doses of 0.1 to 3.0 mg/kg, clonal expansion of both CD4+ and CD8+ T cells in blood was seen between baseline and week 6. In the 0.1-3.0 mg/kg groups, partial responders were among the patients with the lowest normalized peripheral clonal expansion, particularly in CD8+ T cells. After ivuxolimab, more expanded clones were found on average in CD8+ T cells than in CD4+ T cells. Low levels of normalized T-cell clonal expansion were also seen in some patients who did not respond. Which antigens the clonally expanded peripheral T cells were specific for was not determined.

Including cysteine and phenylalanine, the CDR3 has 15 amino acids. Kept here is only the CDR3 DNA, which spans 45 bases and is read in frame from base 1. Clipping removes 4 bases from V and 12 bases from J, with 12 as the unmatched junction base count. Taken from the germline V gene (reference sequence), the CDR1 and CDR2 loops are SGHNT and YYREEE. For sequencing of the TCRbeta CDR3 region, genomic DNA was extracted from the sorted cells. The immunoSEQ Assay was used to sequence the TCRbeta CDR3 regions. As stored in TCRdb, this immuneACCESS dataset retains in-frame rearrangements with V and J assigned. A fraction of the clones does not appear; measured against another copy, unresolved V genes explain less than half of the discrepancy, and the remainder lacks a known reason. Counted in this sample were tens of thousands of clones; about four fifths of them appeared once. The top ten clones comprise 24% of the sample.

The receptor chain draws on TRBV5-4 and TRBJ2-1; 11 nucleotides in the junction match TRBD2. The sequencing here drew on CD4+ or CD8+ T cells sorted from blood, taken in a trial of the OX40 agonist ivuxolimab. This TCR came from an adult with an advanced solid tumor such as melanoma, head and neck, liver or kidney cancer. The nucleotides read TGTGCCAGCAGCGGGACTAGCGGCCATTTTTTTGGGCAGTTCTTC. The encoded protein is CASSGTSGHFFGQFF.